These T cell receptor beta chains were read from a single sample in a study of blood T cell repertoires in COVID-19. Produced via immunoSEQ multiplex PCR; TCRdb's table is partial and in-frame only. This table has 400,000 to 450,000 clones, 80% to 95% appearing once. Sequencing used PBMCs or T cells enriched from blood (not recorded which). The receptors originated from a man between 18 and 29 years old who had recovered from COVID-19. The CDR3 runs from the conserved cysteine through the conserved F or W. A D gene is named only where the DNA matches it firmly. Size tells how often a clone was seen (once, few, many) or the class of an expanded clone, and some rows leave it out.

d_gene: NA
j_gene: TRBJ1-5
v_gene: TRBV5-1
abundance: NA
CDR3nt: TGCGCCAGCAGCTTGGAGGGCAGACAGGATCAGCCCCAGCATTTT
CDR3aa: CASSLEGRQDQPQHF

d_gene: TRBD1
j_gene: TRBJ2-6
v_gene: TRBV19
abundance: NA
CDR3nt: TGTGCCAGTAGCCTCCGGGACAGGGGATCTGGGGCCAACGTCCTGACTTTC
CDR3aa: CASSLRDRGSGANVLTF

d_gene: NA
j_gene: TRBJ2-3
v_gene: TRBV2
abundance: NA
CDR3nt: TGTGCCAGCAAAGGGACTGGCGGACAATGGGATACGCAGTATTTT
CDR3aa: CASKGTGGQWDTQYF

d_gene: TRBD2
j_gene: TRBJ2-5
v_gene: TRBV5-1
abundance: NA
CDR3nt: TGCGCCAGCAGCTTTTCTAGCGGCTACCAAGAGACCCAGTACTTC
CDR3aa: CASSFSSGYQETQYF

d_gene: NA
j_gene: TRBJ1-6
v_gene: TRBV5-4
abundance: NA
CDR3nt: TGTGCCAGCAGGGAGGGGCGCAGGGCTGATTCACCCCTCCACTTT
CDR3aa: CASREGRRADSPLHF

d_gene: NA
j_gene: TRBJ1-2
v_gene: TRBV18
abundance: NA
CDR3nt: TGTGCCAGCTCACCCGAAAGGGGGGGTAACTATGGCTACACCTTC
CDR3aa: CASSPERGGNYGYTF

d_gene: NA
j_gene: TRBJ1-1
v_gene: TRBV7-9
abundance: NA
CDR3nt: TGTGCCAGCAGCTTAGGGGACAAGATGAACACTGAAGCTTTCTTT
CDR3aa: CASSLGDKMNTEAFF

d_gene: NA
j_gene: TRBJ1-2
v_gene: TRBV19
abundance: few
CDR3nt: TGTGCCAGTAGTGTACAACAGGGTTTGTATGGCTACACCTTC
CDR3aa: CASSVQQGLYGYTF

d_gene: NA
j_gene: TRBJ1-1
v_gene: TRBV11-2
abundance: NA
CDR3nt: TGTGCCAGCAGCTTACAGATTGCCACTGAAGCTTTCTTT
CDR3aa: CASSLQIATEAFF

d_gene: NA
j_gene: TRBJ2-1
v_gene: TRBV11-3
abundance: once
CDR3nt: TGTGCCAGCAGCTCCAGACTAGTCGACGAGCAGTTCTTC
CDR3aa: CASSSRLVDEQFF

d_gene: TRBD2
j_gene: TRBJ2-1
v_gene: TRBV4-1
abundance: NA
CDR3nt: TGCGCCAGCAGCCAAGGGAGGGCTAGCGGGGGGGCAAGCTACAATGAGCAGTTCTTC
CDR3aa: CASSQGRASGGASYNEQFF

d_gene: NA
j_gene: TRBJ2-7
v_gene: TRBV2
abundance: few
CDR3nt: TGTGCCAGCAGTGAGGTGGCCCCCTACGAGCAGTACTTC
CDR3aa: CASSEVAPYEQYF

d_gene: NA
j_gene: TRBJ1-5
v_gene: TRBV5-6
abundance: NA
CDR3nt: TGTGCCAGCAGCTCGGCTGCGAGGCAGCCCCAGCATTTT
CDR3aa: CASSSAARQPQHF

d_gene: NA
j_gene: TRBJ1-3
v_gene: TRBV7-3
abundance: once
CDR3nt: TGTGCCAGCAGCTTAACCTTGGGGGGGCCTGGAAACACCATATATTTT
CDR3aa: CASSLTLGGPGNTIYF

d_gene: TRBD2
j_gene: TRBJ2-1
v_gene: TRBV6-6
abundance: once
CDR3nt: TGTGCCAGCAGTCGAACTAGCGGGAGCACGTACAATGAGCAGTTCTTC
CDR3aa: CASSRTSGSTYNEQFF

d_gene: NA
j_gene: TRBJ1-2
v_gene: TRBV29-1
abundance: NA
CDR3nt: TGCAGCGTTGAAGGACGGAGCCAAGGCTATGGCTACACCTTC
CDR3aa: CSVEGRSQGYGYTF

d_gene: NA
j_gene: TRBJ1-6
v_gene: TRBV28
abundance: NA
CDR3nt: TGTGCCAGCAGTCCACAGACAGGAGGTAATTCACCCCTCCACTTT
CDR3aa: CASSPQTGGNSPLHF

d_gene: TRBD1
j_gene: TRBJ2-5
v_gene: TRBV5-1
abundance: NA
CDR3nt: TGCGCCAGCAGCATGGGACAGGGGGAAGAGACCCAGTACTTC
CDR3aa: CASSMGQGEETQYF

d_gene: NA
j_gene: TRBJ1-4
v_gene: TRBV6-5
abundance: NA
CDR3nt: TGTGCCAGCAGATCGTTGGTGGGCGAAAAACTGTTTTTT
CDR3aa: CASRSLVGEKLFF

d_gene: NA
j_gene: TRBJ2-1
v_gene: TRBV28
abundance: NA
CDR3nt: TGTGCCAGCAAGGTCTCAGCTAGCAGACCGTCCAATGAGCAGTTCTTC
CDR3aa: CASKVSASRPSNEQFF

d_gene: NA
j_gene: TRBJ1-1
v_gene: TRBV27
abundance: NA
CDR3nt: TGTGCCAGCAGCGTGCTTGGGGGCTACACTGAAGCTTTCTTT
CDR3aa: CASSVLGGYTEAFF

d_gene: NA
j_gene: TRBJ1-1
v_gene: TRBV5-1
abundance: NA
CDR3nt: TGCGCCAGCAGCCCTCACCCAGGATTGAACACTGAAGCTTTCTTT
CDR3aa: CASSPHPGLNTEAFF

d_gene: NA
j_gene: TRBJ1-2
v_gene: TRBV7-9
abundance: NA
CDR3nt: TGTGCCAGCAGCTTTACGGGGGAGGGCTATGGCTACACCTTC
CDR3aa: CASSFTGEGYGYTF

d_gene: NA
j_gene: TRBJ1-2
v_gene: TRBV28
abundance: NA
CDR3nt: TGTGCCAGCAGCCTGCACGCCCCGGGTTATGGCTACACCTTC
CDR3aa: CASSLHAPGYGYTF

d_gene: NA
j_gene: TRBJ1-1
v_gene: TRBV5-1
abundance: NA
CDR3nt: TGCGCCAGCAGCTTGGATGACAGTCGGACTGAAGCTTTCTTT
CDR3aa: CASSLDDSRTEAFF

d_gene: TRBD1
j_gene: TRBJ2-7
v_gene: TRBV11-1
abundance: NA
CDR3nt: TGTGCCAGCAGCCAGGCCGGGACAGGGGGTTACGAGCAGTACTTC
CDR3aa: CASSQAGTGGYEQYF

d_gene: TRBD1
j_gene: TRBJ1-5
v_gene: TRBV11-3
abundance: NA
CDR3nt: TGTGCCAGCAGCCCCGGGACAGGGGTTGATCAGCCCCAGCATTTT
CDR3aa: CASSPGTGVDQPQHF

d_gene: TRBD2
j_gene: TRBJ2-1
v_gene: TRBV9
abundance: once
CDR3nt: TGTGCCAGCAGCGTAGGCGGGAGGTTAAGTGAGCAGTTCTTC
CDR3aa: CASSVGGRLSEQFF

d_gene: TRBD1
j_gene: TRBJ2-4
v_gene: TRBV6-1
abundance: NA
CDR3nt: TGTGCCAGCAGTGAGGGTTATCGGGACAGGGTTTTTATTGCCAAAAACATTCAGTACTTC
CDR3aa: CASSEGYRDRVFIAKNIQYF

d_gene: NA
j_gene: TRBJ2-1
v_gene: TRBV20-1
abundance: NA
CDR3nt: TGCAGTGCTAGACAATACAATGAGCAGTTCTTC
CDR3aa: CSARQYNEQFF

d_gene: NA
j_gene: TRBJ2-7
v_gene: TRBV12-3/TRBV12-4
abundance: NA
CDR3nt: TGTGCCAGCAGCAGGACATCCTACGAGCAGTACTTC
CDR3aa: CASSRTSYEQYF

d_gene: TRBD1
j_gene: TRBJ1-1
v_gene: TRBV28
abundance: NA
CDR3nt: TGTGCCAGCAGTTTTGGGGTCGGCAGGGGGCAAACTGAAGCTTTCTTT
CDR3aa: CASSFGVGRGQTEAFF

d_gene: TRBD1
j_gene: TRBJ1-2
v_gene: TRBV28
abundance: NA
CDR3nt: TGTGCCAGCAGTTTGGGGACAGGGGGGTTGGAGGGCTACACCTTC
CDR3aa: CASSLGTGGLEGYTF

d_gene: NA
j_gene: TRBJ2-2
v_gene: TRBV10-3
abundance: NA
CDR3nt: TGTGCCACCGCACGTCTGAGGGCCGAGTCGGGACACGGGGAGCTGTTTTTT
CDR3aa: CATARLRAESGHGELFF

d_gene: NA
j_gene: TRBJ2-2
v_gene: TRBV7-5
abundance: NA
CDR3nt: TGTGTCAGAAGCTTAGCACTAGCGGGGACCGGGGAGCTGTTTTTT
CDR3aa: CVRSLALAGTGELFF

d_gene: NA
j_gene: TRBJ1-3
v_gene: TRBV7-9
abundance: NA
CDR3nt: TGTGCCAGCAGCTACCCTCAGGACACCGACTCTGGAAACACCATATATTTT
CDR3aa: CASSYPQDTDSGNTIYF

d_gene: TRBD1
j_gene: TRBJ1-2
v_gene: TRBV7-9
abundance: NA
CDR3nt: TGTGCCAGCAGCTTACAGGGGGCGGCCTACTATGGCTACACCTTC
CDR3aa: CASSLQGAAYYGYTF

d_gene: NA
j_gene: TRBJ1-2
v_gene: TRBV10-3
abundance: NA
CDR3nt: TGTGCCATCAGTGAGCCCGGGACTTCGGATGGCTACACCTTC
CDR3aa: CAISEPGTSDGYTF

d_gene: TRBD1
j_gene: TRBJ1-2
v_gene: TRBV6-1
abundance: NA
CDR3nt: TGTGCCAGCAGTGAACCCTTTGAGGGGGCAGCTGGCTACACCTTC
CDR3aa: CASSEPFEGAAGYTF

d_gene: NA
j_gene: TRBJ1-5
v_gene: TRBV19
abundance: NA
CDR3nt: TGTGCCAGTAGTCTATTCGTGGGCAATCAGCCCCAGCATTTT
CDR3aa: CASSLFVGNQPQHF

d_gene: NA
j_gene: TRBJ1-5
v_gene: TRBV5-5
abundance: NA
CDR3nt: TGTGCCAGCAGCTCCGGGGGGCTAGATCAGCCCCAGCATTTT
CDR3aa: CASSSGGLDQPQHF

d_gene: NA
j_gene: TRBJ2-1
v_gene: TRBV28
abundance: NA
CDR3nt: TGTGCCAGCAGTTTAGTTCACAGGGCCTATGAGCAGTTCTTC
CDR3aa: CASSLVHRAYEQFF

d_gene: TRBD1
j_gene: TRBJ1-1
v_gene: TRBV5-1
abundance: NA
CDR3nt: TGCGCCAGCAGCCCCGGGACAGGGACAAACACTGAAGCTTTCTTT
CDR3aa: CASSPGTGTNTEAFF

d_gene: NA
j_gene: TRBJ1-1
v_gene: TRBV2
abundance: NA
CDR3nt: TGTGCCAGCATACACGAGGGGAACACTGAAGCTTTCTTT
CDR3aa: CASIHEGNTEAFF

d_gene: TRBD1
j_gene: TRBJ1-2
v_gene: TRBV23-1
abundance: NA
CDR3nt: TGCGCCAGCGAACACTTAAACAGGGGGCGCATCGGGTACACCTTC
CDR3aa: CASEHLNRGRIGYTF

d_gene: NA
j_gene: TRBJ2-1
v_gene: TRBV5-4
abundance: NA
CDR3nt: TGTGCCAGCAGCTTCGCACAGGGTCTAGTAAATGAGCAGTTCTTC
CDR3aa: CASSFAQGLVNEQFF

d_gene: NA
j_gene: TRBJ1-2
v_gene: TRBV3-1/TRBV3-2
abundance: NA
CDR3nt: TGTGCCAGCAGCCAAGACGGGGGCTACACCTTC
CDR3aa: CASSQDGGYTF

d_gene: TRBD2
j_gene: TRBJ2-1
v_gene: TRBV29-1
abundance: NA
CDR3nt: TGCAGCGTTGAAACAGCGGGAGACTGGCATGAGCAGTTCTTC
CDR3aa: CSVETAGDWHEQFF

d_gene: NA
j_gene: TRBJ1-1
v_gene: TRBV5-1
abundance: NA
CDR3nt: TGCGCCAGCAGTAGAGATCAGGGTCTCGAAGCTTTCTTT
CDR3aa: CASSRDQGLEAFF

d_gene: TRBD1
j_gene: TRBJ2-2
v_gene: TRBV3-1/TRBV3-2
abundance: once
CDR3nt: TGTGCCAGCAGCCCTGTACGGGACAGCTCGAACACCGGGGAGCTGTTTTTT
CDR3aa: CASSPVRDSSNTGELFF

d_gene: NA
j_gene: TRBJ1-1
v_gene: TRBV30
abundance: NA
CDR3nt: TGTGCCTGGAGTGTCGGGGGATCTGAAGCTTTCTTT
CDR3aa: CAWSVGGSEAFF